Included here is one T cell receptor beta chain sequence, with context. The antigen remains undetermined. Mismatch with germline at one junction end may stem from a read error. This specimen comes from a study of CD8 T cells in ankylosing spondylitis. TCRdb reprocessed the 5' RACE reads with MiXCR, giving one entry per CDR3 protein. The table has about 190,000 distinct CDR3 sequences, approximately 12% seen once. CDR1 and CDR2 (germline): MNHNS, SASEGT. This CDR3 region has 19 residues. Regarding the study as a whole: The study identified a TCR beta motif of under ten highly homologous variants that appeared characteristic of ankylosing spondylitis blood. A number of the motif variants had already been described in reactive arthritis synovial fluid and blood. Clones linked to the disease showed a CD8+ phenotype. They occurred at relatively low frequencies in peripheral blood.

The TCR was taken from a female donor with ankylosing spondylitis or in good health (not recorded which). This rearrangement joins TRBV6-1 to TRBJ2-5; TRBD1 agrees at 12 bases. The sequenced sample was blood, either unsorted or a sorted T cell fraction (not recorded which). The DNA for the CDR3 is TGTACCAGCAGTGTACCGGGACAGGGGGCGCAGTCACTCCGAGAGACCCAGTACTTC. Translated: CTSSVPGQGAQSLRETQYF.